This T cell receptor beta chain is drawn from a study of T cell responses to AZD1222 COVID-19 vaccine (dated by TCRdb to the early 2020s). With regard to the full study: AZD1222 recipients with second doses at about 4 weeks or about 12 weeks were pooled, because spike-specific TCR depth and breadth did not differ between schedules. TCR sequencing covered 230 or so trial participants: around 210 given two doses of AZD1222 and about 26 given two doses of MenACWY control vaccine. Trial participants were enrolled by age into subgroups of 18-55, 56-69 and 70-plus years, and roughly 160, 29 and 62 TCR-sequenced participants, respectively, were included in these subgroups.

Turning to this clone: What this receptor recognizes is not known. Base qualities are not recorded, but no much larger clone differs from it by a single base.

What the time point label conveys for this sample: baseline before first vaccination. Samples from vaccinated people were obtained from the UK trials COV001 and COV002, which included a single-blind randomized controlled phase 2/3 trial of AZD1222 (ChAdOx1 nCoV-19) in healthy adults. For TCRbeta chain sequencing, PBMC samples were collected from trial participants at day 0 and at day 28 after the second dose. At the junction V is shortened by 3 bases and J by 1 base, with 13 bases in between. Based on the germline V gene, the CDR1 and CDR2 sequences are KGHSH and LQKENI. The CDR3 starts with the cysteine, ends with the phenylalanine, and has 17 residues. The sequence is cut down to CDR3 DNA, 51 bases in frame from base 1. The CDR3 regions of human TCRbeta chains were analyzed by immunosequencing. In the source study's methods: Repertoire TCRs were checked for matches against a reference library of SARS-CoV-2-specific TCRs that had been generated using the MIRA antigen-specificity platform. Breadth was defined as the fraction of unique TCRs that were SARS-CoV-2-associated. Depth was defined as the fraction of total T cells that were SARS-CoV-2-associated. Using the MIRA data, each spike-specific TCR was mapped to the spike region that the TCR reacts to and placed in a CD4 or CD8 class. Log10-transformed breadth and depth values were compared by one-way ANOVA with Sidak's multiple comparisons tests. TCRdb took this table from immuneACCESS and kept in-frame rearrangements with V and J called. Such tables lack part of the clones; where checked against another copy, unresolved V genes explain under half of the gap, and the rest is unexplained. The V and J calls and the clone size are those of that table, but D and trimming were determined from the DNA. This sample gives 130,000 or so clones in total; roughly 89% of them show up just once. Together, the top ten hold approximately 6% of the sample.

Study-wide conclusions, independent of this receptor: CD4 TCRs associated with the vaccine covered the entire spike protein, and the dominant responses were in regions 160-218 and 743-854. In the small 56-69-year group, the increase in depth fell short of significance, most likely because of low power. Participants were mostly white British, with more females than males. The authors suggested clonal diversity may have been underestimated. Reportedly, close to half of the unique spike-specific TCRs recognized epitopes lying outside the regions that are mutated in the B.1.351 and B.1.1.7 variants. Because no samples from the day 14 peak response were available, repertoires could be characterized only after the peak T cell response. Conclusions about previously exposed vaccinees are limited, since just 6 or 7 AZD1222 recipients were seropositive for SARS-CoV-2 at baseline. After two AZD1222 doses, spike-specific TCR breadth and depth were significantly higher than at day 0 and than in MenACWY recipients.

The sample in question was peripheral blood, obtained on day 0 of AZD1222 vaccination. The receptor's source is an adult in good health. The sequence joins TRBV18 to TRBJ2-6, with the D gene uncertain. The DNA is TGTGCCAGCTCACCGGACGACATCGGATCTGGGGCCAACGTCCTGACTTTC. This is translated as CASSPDDIGSGANVLTF.